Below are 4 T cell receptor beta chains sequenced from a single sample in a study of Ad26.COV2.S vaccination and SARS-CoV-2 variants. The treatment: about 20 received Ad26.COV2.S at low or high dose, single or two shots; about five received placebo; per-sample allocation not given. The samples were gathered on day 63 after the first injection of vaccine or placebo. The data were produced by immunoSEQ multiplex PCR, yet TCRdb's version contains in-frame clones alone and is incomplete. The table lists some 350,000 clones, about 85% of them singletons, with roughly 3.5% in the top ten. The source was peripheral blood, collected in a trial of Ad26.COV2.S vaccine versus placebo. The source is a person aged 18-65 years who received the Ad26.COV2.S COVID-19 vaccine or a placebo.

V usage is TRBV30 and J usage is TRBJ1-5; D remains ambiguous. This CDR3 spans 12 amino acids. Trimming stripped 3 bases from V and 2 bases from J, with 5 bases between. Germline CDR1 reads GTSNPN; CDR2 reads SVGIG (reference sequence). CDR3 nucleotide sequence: TGTGCCTGGAGCCGGGGCAATCAGCCCCAGCATTTT. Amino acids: CAWSRGNQPQHF.

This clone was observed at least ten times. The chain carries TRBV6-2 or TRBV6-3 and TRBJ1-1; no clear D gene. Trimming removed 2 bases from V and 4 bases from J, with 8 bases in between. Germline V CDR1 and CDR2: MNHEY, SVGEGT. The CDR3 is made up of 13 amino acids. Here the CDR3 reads CASSYLGPTEAFF. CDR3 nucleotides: TGTGCCAGCAGTTACCTAGGGCCCACTGAAGCTTTCTTT.

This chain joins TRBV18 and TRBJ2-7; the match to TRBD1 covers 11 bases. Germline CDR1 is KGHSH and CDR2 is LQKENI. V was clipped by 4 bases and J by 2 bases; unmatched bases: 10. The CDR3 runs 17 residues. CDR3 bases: TGTGCCAGCTCACTCACCAGCCGGGACAGGGGGACCTACGAGCAGTACTTC. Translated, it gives CASSLTSRDRGTYEQYF. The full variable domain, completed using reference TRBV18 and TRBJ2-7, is NAGVMQNPRHLVRRRGQEARLRCSPMKGHSHVYWYRQLPEEGLKFMVYLQKENIIDESGMPKERFSAEFPKEGPSILRIQQVVRGDSAAYFCASSLTSRDRGTYEQYFGPGTRLTVT.

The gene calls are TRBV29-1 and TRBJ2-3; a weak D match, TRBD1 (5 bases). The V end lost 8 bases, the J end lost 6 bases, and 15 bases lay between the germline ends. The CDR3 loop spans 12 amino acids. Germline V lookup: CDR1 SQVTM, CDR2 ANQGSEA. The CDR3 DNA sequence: TGCAGCTCCGGGCAGGGCGCGGATACGCAGTATTTT. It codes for CSSGQGADTQYF.